These 19 T cell receptor beta chains came from one sample sequenced in a study of ipilimumab plus nivolumab after autologous stem cell transplantation. Data came from immunoSEQ multiplex PCR; TCRdb stores just in-frame clones and leaves some out. The sample lists about 84,000 clones; about 83% were seen once. The sample consisted of PBMCs, taken in a trial of ipilimumab plus nivolumab as post-transplant consolidation. The receptors stem from a male donor with diffuse large B-cell lymphoma.

CDR3 DNA sequence: TGTGCCTCCGGTGGGGGCCAAGAGACCCAGTACTTC. This gives the protein CASGGGQETQYF. The chain carries TRBV10-3 and TRBJ2-5; D assignment may be TRBD1 or TRBD2 (5 bases each). The CDR3 covers 12 residues. Germline values: CDR1 ENHRY, CDR2 SYGVKD. V was shortened by 11 bases and J by 1 base, with 11 bases between the two germline ends.

This chain joins TRBV15 and TRBJ2-1, with D uncertain. Trimming took 0 bases from V and 3 from J, leaving 6 bases between them. The CDR3 loop spans 14 amino acids. The germline V gene encodes CDR1 LNHNV and CDR2 YYDKDF (reference sequence). The CDR3 region is CATSRDRLYNEQFF. The CDR3 DNA sequence: TGTGCCACCAGCAGAGACAGACTCTACAATGAGCAGTTCTTC.

CDR3 region: CASRLPWGNTIYF. The CDR3 DNA reads TGTGCCAGCAGACTCCCTTGGGGAAACACCATATATTTT. The chain carries TRBV2 and TRBJ1-3; D is uncertain. The CDR3 runs 13 residues. Germline CDR1 and CDR2: SNHLY and FYNNEI. Deletions cut 6 bases from V and 4 bases from J, with 10 bases between.

This clone was seen more than once but under ten times. The chain employs TRBV5-4 and TRBJ2-6; D is uncertain. The CDR3 has 16 amino acids. CDR1 SGHNT and CDR2 YYREEE come from the germline V gene (reference sequence). V was trimmed by 0 bases and J by 4 bases, leaving 11 bases between them. CDR3 loop: CASSLDPGPGANVLTF. The CDR3 DNA is TGTGCCAGCAGCTTGGATCCTGGGCCCGGGGCCAACGTCCTGACTTTC.

The chain has TRBV5-1 and TRBJ1-2, with D uncertain. Germline V gene data show CDR1 as SGHRS and CDR2 as YFSETQ. With 0 bases removed from V and 6 bases from J, the gap between germline ends came to 12 bases. This CDR3 has 14 residues. The CDR3 sequence: CASSLAFPHDGYTF. CDR3 coding DNA: TGCGCCAGCAGCTTGGCATTTCCGCATGATGGCTACACCTTC.

CDR3 sequence: CASSLESGVLRAKNIQYF. The DNA for the CDR3 is TGTGCCAGCAGCTTAGAATCGGGGGTCCTGAGGGCCAAAAACATTCAGTACTTC. The gene calls are TRBV7-2 and TRBJ2-4; possible D gene TRBD2, 6 bases. From germline, CDR1 is SGHTA and CDR2 FQGNSA. This CDR3 has 18 residues. V was clipped by 1 base and J by 1 base, with 17 bases between them.

This chain connects TRBV5-4 to TRBJ1-2, with D perhaps TRBD1 (6 bases). Trimming shortened V by 5 bases and J by 8 bases, and 16 bases separated the two germline ends. Looked up from germline, CDR1 is SGHNT and CDR2 is YYREEE (reference sequence). The CDR3 is 13 residues long. The chain's CDR3 is CASRGTLNEGYTF. The CDR3 DNA reads as TGTGCCAGCAGAGGGACACTAAACGAAGGCTACACCTTC.

V and J are TRBV5-1 and TRBJ2-7; the match to TRBD1 covers 8 bases. This CDR3 is 16 amino acids long. Germline V gene data show CDR1 as SGHRS and CDR2 as YFSETQ. With 3 bases clipped from V and 2 bases from J, the junction kept 10 bases outside the gene matches. The CDR3 DNA is TGCGCCAGCAGCTCAGAAGTCGGACAGGGCGCCTACGAGCAGTACTTC. This gives the protein CASSSEVGQGAYEQYF.

This clone has more than one count but fewer than ten. The gene calls are TRBV19 and TRBJ1-6; the match to TRBD1 covers 9 bases. CDR3 size: 13 residues. Unmatched junction bases numbered 3, after V lost 10 bases and J lost 5 bases. Germline V gives CDR1 LNHDA, CDR2 SQIVND (reference sequence). Written as DNA, the CDR3 is TGTGCCACCCGGGACAGGGATAATTCACCCCTCCACTTT. As protein: CATRDRDNSPLHF.

The genes are TRBV11-2 and TRBJ2-3; 7 nucleotides align to TRBD1. The CDR3 has 15 amino acids. With V trimmed by 7 bases and J by 4 bases, 11 bases remained unmatched. The germline V gene encodes CDR1 SGHAT and CDR2 FQNNGV. CDR3 sequence reads: CASTLSTGMADTQYF. The CDR3 DNA reads as TGTGCCAGCACACTTTCGACAGGGATGGCAGATACGCAGTATTTT.

The chain employs TRBV2 and TRBJ1-5; D is unclear. Trimming took 4 bases from V and 11 from J, leaving 9 bases between them. Germline CDR1 is SNHLY and CDR2 is FYNNEI. The CDR3 length is 11 residues. As DNA, the CDR3 is TGTGCCAGCAGTGGCCTTGTTTCCCAGCATTTT. Protein product: CASSGLVSQHF.

This clone was recorded once. The chain links TRBV6-5 to TRBJ2-5, with D maybe TRBD2 (5 bases). The germline V gene encodes CDR1 MNHEY and CDR2 SVGAGI. V was shortened by 0 bases and J by 1 base, with 9 bases between the two germline ends. CDR3 length equals 15 residues. CDR3 bases: TGTGCCAGCAGTTACTCGCCGGGGATCCAAGAGACCCAGTACTTC. It codes for CASSYSPGIQETQYF.

The chain employs TRBV27 and TRBJ2-1; maybe TRBD1 (6 bases). The ends were cut back, 2 bases at V and 6 bases at J, with 8 bases in the middle. This CDR3 is 13 amino acids long. Germline lookup yields CDR1 MNHEY and CDR2 SMNVEV (reference sequence). DNA for the CDR3: TGTGCCAGCAGTTTAAGGGGGTTCAATGAGCAGTTCTTC. Amino acids: CASSLRGFNEQFF.

The CDR3 loop reads CASSPAPGPYEQYF. DNA for the CDR3: TGCGCCAGCAGCCCCGCCCCGGGACCCTACGAGCAGTACTTC. The chain carries TRBV4-1 and TRBJ2-5; D tentatively fits TRBD1 or TRBD2 (5 bases each). The J call could be wrong; TRBJ2-7 is a better fit for the DNA end. The CDR3 consists of 14 residues. Germline-derived CDR1 and CDR2 are MGHRA and YSYEKL.

This chain links TRBV5-4 with TRBJ1-2; D is perhaps TRBD1 (5 bases). Per the germline V gene, CDR1 is SGHNT and CDR2 is YYREEE (reference sequence). The CDR3 covers 14 residues. Trimming pared 1 base from V and 2 bases from J, leaving 9 bases between. Here the CDR3 DNA reads TGTGCCAGCAGCTTGAGCAGGGCAAACTATGGCTACACCTTC. This gives the protein CASSLSRANYGYTF.

The rearrangement links TRBV5-1 to TRBJ2-1, with a possible D match to TRBD2 (6 bases). V lost 5 bases to trimming and J lost 4 bases, with 16 bases between them. CDR1 and CDR2 from the germline V gene are SGHRS and YFSETQ. CDR3 length: 15 residues. Here the CDR3 reads CASRLLAAEYNEQFF. As DNA, the CDR3 is TGCGCCAGCAGGCTGTTAGCGGCTGAATACAATGAGCAGTTCTTC.

This sequence joins TRBV5-1 and TRBJ2-3, with TRBD2 matching 9 bases. The CDR3 extends over 16 amino acids. J was trimmed by 4 bases and V by 3 bases; bases with no gene match: 9. CDR1 is SGHRS, CDR2 YFSETQ, per germline. CDR3 nucleotides: TGCGCCAGCAGCTCGGTCGGGACTAGCATATCAGATACGCAGTATTTT. Translation gives CASSSVGTSISDTQYF. Full variable domain (missing parts from reference TRBV5-1 and TRBJ2-3): KAGVTQTPRYLIKTRGQQVTLSCSPISGHRSVSWYQQTPGQGLQFLFEYFSETQRNKGNFPGRFSGRQFSNSRSEMNVSTLELGDSALYLCASSSVGTSISDTQYFGPGTRLTVL.

The chain is built from TRBV7-9 and TRBJ2-3; D possibly corresponds to TRBD2 (6 bases). Germline lookup yields CDR1 SEHNR and CDR2 FQNEAQ (reference sequence). V was pared by 5 bases and J by 3 bases, with 15 bases between. CDR3 size: 15 residues. The chain's CDR3 is CASSPTSGGTDTQYF. Here the CDR3 DNA reads TGTGCCAGCAGCCCCACCTCAGGAGGGACAGATACGCAGTATTTT.

The chain links TRBV18 to TRBJ1-1, with no clear D. V was pared by 2 bases and J by 1 base, with 5 bases between. CDR1 is KGHSH, CDR2 LQKENI, per germline. This CDR3 is 13 amino acids long. The CDR3, as DNA: TGTGCCAGCTCACCAGGGGAGAACACTGAAGCTTTCTTT. Encoded protein: CASSPGENTEAFF.